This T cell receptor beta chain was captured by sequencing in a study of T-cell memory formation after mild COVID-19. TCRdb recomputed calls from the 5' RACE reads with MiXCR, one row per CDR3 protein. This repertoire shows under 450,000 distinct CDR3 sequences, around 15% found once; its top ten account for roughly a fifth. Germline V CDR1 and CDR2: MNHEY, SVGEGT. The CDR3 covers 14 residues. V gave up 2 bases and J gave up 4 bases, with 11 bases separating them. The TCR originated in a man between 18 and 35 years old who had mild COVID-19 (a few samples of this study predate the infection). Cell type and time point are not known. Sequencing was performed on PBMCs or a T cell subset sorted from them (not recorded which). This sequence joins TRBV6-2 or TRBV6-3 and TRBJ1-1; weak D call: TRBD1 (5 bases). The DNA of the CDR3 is TGTGCCAGCAGTTACGAAGGGGACTCCACTGAAGCTTTCTTT. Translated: CASSYEGDSTEAFF.